One and the same sample provided the 19 T cell receptor beta chains below, sequenced in a study of blood T cell repertoires in COVID-19. The repertoire was sequenced with immunoSEQ multiplex PCR; TCRdb's copy has only in-frame clones and lacks some. The repertoire holds under 250,000 clones, with roughly 85% as singletons. Input material: peripheral blood. Source of these receptors: a man between 18 and 29 years old with active or convalescent COVID-19.

The rearrangement uses TRBV29-1 and TRBJ2-5, with D hard to call. V was clipped by 4 bases and J by 1 base, with 10 bases between them. The germline V gene has CDR1 SQVTM and CDR2 ANQGSEA. The CDR3 sequence is 13 residues long. CDR3 protein: CSVVAEIQETQYF. The CDR3 DNA is TGCAGCGTTGTCGCGGAGATCCAAGAGACCCAGTACTTC. The full variable domain, its missing parts supplied by reference TRBV29-1 and TRBJ2-5, is SAVISQKPSRDICQRGTSLTIQCQVDSQVTMMFWYRQQPGQSLTLIATANQGSEATYESGFVIDKFPISRPNLTFSTLTVSNMSPEDSSIYLCSVVAEIQETQYFGPGTRLLVL.

This chain links TRBV7-2 with TRBJ1-1; the D is unclear. The germline V and J ends were trimmed by 4 bases and 11 bases, with 14 bases remaining between them. Germline assignment: CDR1 SGHTA and CDR2 FQGNSA. This CDR3 has 12 residues. CDR3 DNA: TGTGCCAGCAGCTCGGGTCGAAACTGGGCTTTCTTT. It yields the protein CASSSGRNWAFF.

This rearrangement joins TRBV14 to TRBJ2-7, with a possible D match to TRBD2 (6 bases). The CDR3 loop spans 11 amino acids. Trimming left V 3 bases short and J 6 bases short, with 6 bases between. Germline V gene lookup returns CDR1 SGHDN and CDR2 FVKESK. The CDR3 DNA reads TGTGCCAGCAGCCAGGGACTCGAGCAGTACTTC. Residues: CASSQGLEQYF. Supplemented by reference TRBV14 and TRBJ2-7, the full variable domain reads EAGVTQFPSHSVIEKGQTVTLRCDPISGHDNLYWYRRVMGKEIKFLLHFVKESKQDESGMPNNRFLAERTGGTYSTLKVQPAELEDSGVYFCASSQGLEQYFGPGTRLTVT.

The chain employs TRBV11-3 and TRBJ2-1, with TRBD2 identical over 11 bases. This CDR3 has 16 amino acids. The germline V gene has CDR1 SGHNT and CDR2 YENEEA. The ends lost 5 bases at V and 0 bases at J; junction bases unmatched: 3. CDR3 DNA: TGTGCCAGCAGCGTAACTAGCGGGAGCTCCTACAATGAGCAGTTCTTC. Encoded protein: CASSVTSGSSYNEQFF. The full variable domain, with the rest looked up from reference TRBV11-3 and TRBJ2-1, is EAGVVQSPRYKIIEKKQPVAFWCNPISGHNTLYWYLQNLGQGPELLIRYENEEAVDDSQLPKDRFSAERLKGVDSTLKIQPAELGDSAVYLCASSVTSGSSYNEQFFGPGTRLTVL.

The CDR3 protein is CASSLSPTAGEAFF. The CDR3 DNA is TGCGCCAGCAGCCTCTCCCCCACGGCGGGTGAAGCTTTCTTT. The rearrangement joins TRBV4-1 to TRBJ1-1; D ambiguous. The CDR3 totals 14 residues. Germline assignment: CDR1 MGHRA and CDR2 YSYEKL. The V end was cut by 4 bases, the J end by 7 bases, with 16 bases between.

The chain carries TRBV6-5 and TRBJ2-1, with no clear D. V was cut by 2 bases and J by 0 bases, with 11 bases left in between. The CDR3 has 16 amino acids. CDR1 and CDR2 (germline): MNHEY, SVGAGI. The CDR3 spells CASSYGSVISYNEQFF. The DNA for the CDR3 is TGTGCCAGCAGTTACGGAAGCGTCATCTCCTACAATGAGCAGTTCTTC.

This clone was detected only once. The chain recombines TRBV4-3 with TRBJ2-5; 7 bases map to TRBD1. Losses at the gene ends were 0 bases for V and 4 bases for J; bases not matched to a gene: 11. Germline CDR1 LGHNA, CDR2 YSLEER. This CDR3 region has 17 residues. The CDR3 nucleotides are TGCGCCAGCAGCCAAGATCTGGGGAACAGGGGCGGAGAGACCCAGTACTTC. Amino acids: CASSQDLGNRGGETQYF.

The gene calls are TRBV4-1 and TRBJ1-1; no reliable D call. The CDR3 runs to 15 residues. Germline CDR1 and CDR2: MGHRA and YSYEKL. V lost 0 bases, J lost 1 base, and 9 bases lay in between. As DNA, the CDR3 is TGCGCCAGCAGCCAAGATTCGGGAGGGAACACTGAAGCTTTCTTT. This sequence encodes CASSQDSGGNTEAFF.

A single count supports this clone. The DNA is left out, because the CDR3 cannot be placed on it with certainty; the CDR3 is given as TCRdb lists it. The CDR3 sequence: CAISLWGTGTVNEQFF. The gene calls are TRBV21-1 and TRBJ2-1; the listed D gene, TRBD1, was not tested against the DNA. TRBV21-1 is annotated as a pseudogene. The CDR3 region is 16 residues in length, termini included.

V usage is TRBV27 and J usage is TRBJ2-1; the match to TRBD2 covers 10 bases. V was pared by 10 bases and J by 2 bases, with 2 bases of the junction left unmatched. This CDR3 region has 13 residues. The V gene's germline CDR1 is MNHEY and CDR2 SMNVEV (reference sequence). CDR3 in amino acids: CATGTSAYNEQFF. The DNA of the CDR3 is TGTGCCACCGGGACTAGCGCCTACAATGAGCAGTTCTTC.

Worth noting for this clone: Different DNA sequences within this sample yield the same CDR3. This chain joins TRBV19 and TRBJ1-1, with D uncertain. Germline V gene data show CDR1 as LNHDA and CDR2 as SQIVND (reference sequence). The CDR3 has 12 amino acids. Trimming pared 1 base from V and 6 bases from J, leaving 6 bases between. The CDR3 DNA is TGTGCCAGTAGTATAGGCGGGGCTGAAGCTTTCTTT. It encodes CASSIGGAEAFF. Complete variable domain (other parts from reference TRBV19 and TRBJ1-1): DGGITQSPKYLFRKEGQNVTLSCEQNLNHDAMYWYRQDPGQGLRLIYYSQIVNDFQKGDIAEGYSVSREKKESFPLTVTSAQKNPTAFYLCASSIGGAEAFFGQGTRLTVV.

DNA of the CDR3: TGTGCCAGCAGCGTAGGGGGAGGGGTGAACACTGAAGCTTTCTTT. It encodes CASSVGGGVNTEAFF. The rearrangement joins TRBV9 to TRBJ1-1; D is possibly TRBD1 (5 bases). CDR3 length equals 15 residues. Trimming removed 0 bases from V and 0 bases from J, with 9 bases in between. CDR1 is SGDLS, CDR2 YYNGEE, per germline.

The chain links TRBV28 to TRBJ1-6; D is undetermined. The germline V gene has CDR1 MDHEN and CDR2 SYDVKM. Trimming left V 8 bases short and J 7 bases short, with 12 bases between. The CDR3 is 13 amino acids. CDR3 bases: TGTGCCAGCGGGCCCCGGTCCAATTCACCCCTCCACTTT. This encodes CASGPRSNSPLHF.

The V and J genes are TRBV5-4 and TRBJ2-5; D remains unclear. The CDR3 consists of 13 residues. Germline V gives CDR1 SGHNT, CDR2 YYREEE (reference sequence). V was trimmed by 3 bases and J by 5 bases, leaving 11 bases between them. The CDR3 region has the DNA TGTGCCAGCAGCTCACAGCTATTGGAGACCCAGTACTTC. Translation gives CASSSQLLETQYF.

The V gene is TRBV6-6, the J gene TRBJ1-5, with TRBD1 as a possible D gene (6 bases). V lost 10 bases and J 0 bases, leaving 19 bases between the germline ends. This CDR3 contains 16 residues. CDR1 MNHNY and CDR2 SVGAGI come from the germline V gene (reference sequence). The CDR3: CATEGGTTYSNQPQHF. CDR3 DNA sequence: TGTGCCACCGAGGGGGGGACTACCTATAGCAATCAGCCCCAGCATTTT.

Details on this clone: A read error may produce the germline difference seen at one junction end. The J gene is TRBJ1-2, the V gene TRBV20-1, with D unclear. Germline lookup yields CDR1 DFQATT and CDR2 SNEGSKA (reference sequence). There are 12 residues in the CDR3. The DNA for the CDR3 is TGCAGTGCTAGTAAGACTCTCTATGGCCACACCTTC. Its translation: CSASKTLYGHTF.

The rearrangement joins TRBV20-1 to TRBJ2-1; the match to TRBD2 covers 11 bases. The CDR3 loop spans 20 amino acids. The germline gives CDR1 DFQATT, CDR2 SNEGSKA (reference sequence). Germline trimming cut 3 bases from V and 12 bases from J; bases unmatched to any gene: 28. The CDR3 protein is CSASTAYKFLTSGTLYGQFF. The DNA for the CDR3 is TGCAGTGCTAGTACTGCGTACAAATTCCTGACTAGCGGGACTTTGTATGGGCAGTTCTTC.

There are a few counts of this clone. This rearrangement joins TRBV7-9 to TRBJ2-7, with 7 bases aligning to TRBD1. After removal of 7 bases from V and 2 bases from J, the junction contained 8 bases not matched to a gene. This CDR3 has 14 amino acids. Germline loops: CDR1 SEHNR, CDR2 FQNEAQ (reference sequence). CDR3 bases: TGTGCCAGCACTGGGACAGAGGGTCCCTACGAGCAGTACTTC. Translation: CASTGTEGPYEQYF. The complete variable domain, with remaining parts taken from reference TRBV7-9 and TRBJ2-7, reads DTGVSQNPRHKITKRGQNVTFRCDPISEHNRLYWYRQTLGQGPEFLTYFQNEAQLEKSRLLSDRFSAERPKGSFSTLEIQRTEQGDSAMYLCASTGTEGPYEQYFGPGTRLTVT.

The V gene is TRBV9, the J gene TRBJ1-6; no firm D call. This CDR3 comprises 15 residues. The ends were cut back, 0 bases at V and 6 bases at J, with 10 bases in the middle. The germline CDR1 and CDR2 sequences are SGDLS and YYNGEE. The CDR3 sequence: CASSVASRPNSPLHF. Written as DNA, the CDR3 is TGTGCCAGCAGCGTAGCGTCCAGGCCTAATTCACCCCTCCACTTT.